One sample yielded the 21 T cell receptor beta chains listed below, sequenced in a study of blood T cell repertoires in COVID-19. Measured with immunoSEQ multiplex PCR; TCRdb has only the in-frame clones, and not every one. The sample holds about 71,000 clones, approximately 80% seen once. The sample comprised peripheral blood. These receptors came from a man aged 25 to 45 with COVID-19, enrolled during active disease.

The rearrangement links TRBV7-9 to TRBJ2-5; 8 positions agree with TRBD2. The germline gives CDR1 SEHNR, CDR2 FQNEAQ (reference sequence). This CDR3 spans 15 amino acids. V lost 8 bases and J lost 4; bases outside the gene matches: 12. Here the CDR3 DNA reads TGTGCCAGCTGCCTAGCGGGCGGGACCCTAGAGACCCAGTACTTC. It is translated as CASCLAGGTLETQYF. The variable domain in full, completed from reference TRBV7-9 and TRBJ2-5, reads DTGVSQNPRHKITKRGQNVTFRCDPISEHNRLYWYRQTLGQGPEFLTYFQNEAQLEKSRLLSDRFSAERPKGSFSTLEIQRTEQGDSAMYLCASCLAGGTLETQYFGPGTRLLVL.

The rearrangement joins TRBV28 to TRBJ2-5; the D is unclear. The germline gives CDR1 MDHEN, CDR2 SYDVKM. CDR3 size: 13 residues. V lost 5 bases, J lost 0 bases, and 7 bases lay in between. This CDR3 is CASSILHQETQYF. DNA for the CDR3: TGTGCCAGCAGTATCCTCCACCAAGAGACCCAGTACTTC.

V is TRBV21-1 and J is TRBJ1-1; the table's TRBD1 call for D was not verified on the DNA. TRBV21-1 is a documented pseudogene. The CDR3 runs 14 residues. CDR3 residues: CASSKKGPRSEAFF. Here the CDR3 DNA reads TGTGCCAGCAGCAAGAAGGGGCCCCGGTCTGAAGCTTTCTTT.

The chain is built from TRBV11-2 and TRBJ2-7, with TRBD1 identical over 12 bases. The CDR3 spans 15 residues. J gave up 6 bases and V 4 bases, and 7 bases lay outside the gene matches. CDR1 and CDR2 from the germline V gene are SGHAT and FQNNGV. The CDR3 loop is CASSSTRDRGREQYF. The CDR3 coding sequence is TGTGCCAGCAGCTCGACAAGGGACAGGGGGCGCGAGCAGTACTTC.

The rearrangement uses TRBV2 and TRBJ2-5; TRBD2 might be the D (6 bases). Germline CDR1 is SNHLY and CDR2 is FYNNEI. V lost 6 bases, J lost 13 bases, and 15 bases lay in between. The CDR3 totals 11 residues. As DNA, the CDR3 is TGTGCCAGCAGCGTGACGGGAGACTGGTACTTC. Amino acid sequence: CASSVTGDWYF.

The rearrangement uses TRBV6-6 and TRBJ1-1; a possible D gene is TRBD1 (6 bases). V gave up 7 bases and J gave up 1 base, with 7 bases separating them. Germline CDR1 and CDR2: MNHNY and SVGAGI (reference sequence). The CDR3 is 12 amino acids. The CDR3 coding sequence is TGTGCCAGCACGGGACAGAACACTGAAGCTTTCTTT. Its translation is CASTGQNTEAFF.

The chain carries TRBV7-8 and TRBJ2-1; 7 bases are a match to TRBD2. J was trimmed by 8 bases and V by 5 bases; bases with no gene match: 12. The CDR3 extends over 15 amino acids. Germline V lookup: CDR1 SGHVS, CDR2 FQNEAQ. CDR3 coding DNA: TGTGCCAGCAGCCGACGACTAGCCCAGGCATATGAGCAGTTCTTC. Its translation: CASSRRLAQAYEQFF.

CDR3 in DNA: TGTGCCAGCAAGTCCTCTACCGGGATCTCCTACGAGCAGTACTTC. Residues: CASKSSTGISYEQYF. V is TRBV6-6 and J is TRBJ2-7, with D possibly being TRBD2 (5 bases). Trimming took 7 bases from V and 0 from J, leaving 16 bases between them. The germline V gene encodes CDR1 MNHNY and CDR2 SVGAGI (reference sequence). CDR3 length: 15 amino acids.

CDR3 nucleotides: TGTGCCAGCAAGAGCAGGGACAGGCCTCGTAAGACCCAGTACTTC. This translates into CASKSRDRPRKTQYF. J is TRBJ2-5 and V is TRBV5-6; TRBD1 agrees at 8 bases. Per germline, CDR1 SGHDT and CDR2 YYEEEE. After removal of 6 bases from V and 6 bases from J, the junction contained 13 bases not matched to a gene. The CDR3 covers 15 residues.

The chain links TRBV7-9 to TRBJ2-7, with D uncertain. The CDR3 runs to 14 residues. Trimming took 1 base from V and 5 from J, leaving 12 bases between them. Germline loops: CDR1 SEHNR, CDR2 FQNEAQ (reference sequence). CDR3 protein: CASSLDGRKHEQYF. CDR3 bases: TGTGCCAGCAGCTTAGACGGCAGGAAGCACGAGCAGTACTTC.

The V call is TRBV19, the J call TRBJ1-1, with a tentative D call TRBD1 (6 bases). Germline assignment: CDR1 LNHDA and CDR2 SQIVND (reference sequence). The length of the CDR3 is 14 residues. With 7 bases removed from V and 0 bases from J, the gap between germline ends came to 12 bases. CDR3 coding DNA: TGTGCCAGTAAGGCAGGGGTAATGAACACTGAAGCTTTCTTT. Translating it yields CASKAGVMNTEAFF.

J is TRBJ1-6 and V is TRBV27, with D perhaps TRBD1 (5 bases). The germline gives CDR1 MNHEY, CDR2 SMNVEV (reference sequence). This CDR3 contains 17 residues. Trimming shortened V by 7 bases and J by 10 bases, and 26 bases separated the two germline ends. CDR3 sequence (DNA): TGTGCCAGCACCCGGGACTCGCCGGTATCTGTCGGATCACCCCTCCACTTT. Translating gives CASTRDSPVSVGSPLHF.

The V gene is TRBV10-3, the J gene TRBJ2-7, with D possibly matching TRBD1 (7 bases). In germline, CDR1 is ENHRY, CDR2 SYGVKD. Trimming pared 3 bases from V and 7 bases from J, leaving 19 bases between. The CDR3 extends over 15 amino acids. CDR3 DNA: TGTGCCATCAGTGAAACAGGACAGGCTGGGGGGGAGCAGTACTTC. Amino acids: CAISETGQAGGEQYF.

The chain links TRBV25-1 to TRBJ1-6; 8 bases line up with TRBD1. CDR1 and CDR2 from the germline V gene are MGHDK and SYGVNS. V shed 5 bases and J 7 bases; nucleotides not matched to a gene: 4. This CDR3 has 14 residues. CDR3 amino acids: CASSPGGQNSPLHF. CDR3 nucleotides: TGTGCCAGCAGTCCAGGGGGCCAAAATTCACCCCTCCACTTT.

This chain joins TRBV28 and TRBJ2-3; 7 bases agree with TRBD2. The V gene's germline CDR1 is MDHEN and CDR2 SYDVKM. J gave up 4 bases and V 7 bases, and 14 bases lay outside the gene matches. This CDR3 spans 16 amino acids. In nucleotides, the CDR3 is TGTGCCAGCACCCCAGGTTATGGCGGGAGATCAGATACGCAGTATTTT. It translates to CASTPGYGGRSDTQYF.

The chain employs TRBV4-1 and TRBJ2-1; D is uncertain. Trimming removed 1 base at V and 8 bases at J, with 9 bases between. There are 13 residues in the CDR3. Germline-derived CDR1 and CDR2 are MGHRA and YSYEKL. The CDR3 coding sequence is TGCGCCAGCAGCCAAGGACTCCGCCATGAGCAGTTCTTC. This encodes CASSQGLRHEQFF.

This clone occurred a few times. This chain joins TRBV10-1 and TRBJ1-1; TRBD1 is a possible D gene (5 bases). Germline V gene data show CDR1 as WNHNN and CDR2 as SYGVQD (reference sequence). The CDR3 has 13 amino acids. Trimming took off 4 bases at V and 1 base at J, with 7 bases between the two ends. The DNA of the CDR3 is TGCGCCAGCAGTGGTGACAGGAACACTGAAGCTTTCTTT. Translating gives CASSGDRNTEAFF.

The chain has TRBV7-2 and TRBJ1-2; the D is unclear. Trimming left V 3 bases short and J 6 bases short, with 8 bases between. The germline V gene has CDR1 SGHTA and CDR2 FQGNSA. The CDR3 is made up of 12 amino acids. CDR3 region: CASSFTENGYTF. The CDR3 DNA follows: TGTGCCAGCAGCTTTACAGAAAATGGCTACACCTTC.

V gene TRBV19 combines with J gene TRBJ1-1; no clear D. The germline V gene encodes CDR1 LNHDA and CDR2 SQIVND (reference sequence). The CDR3 has 12 amino acids. Trimming left V 10 bases short and J 9 bases short, with 18 bases between. In DNA form, the CDR3 reads TGTGCCAATATTGGTCGGGAAAATAAAGCTTTCTTT. Its protein product is CANIGRENKAFF.

This chain joins TRBV20-1 and TRBJ2-7; 10 nucleotides align to TRBD2. V lost 3 bases, J lost 2 bases, and 1 base stayed unmatched. CDR3 size: 13 residues. CDR1 is DFQATT, CDR2 SNEGSKA, per germline (reference sequence). CDR3 loop: CSASSGGTYEQYF. CDR3 in DNA: TGCAGTGCTAGTAGCGGGGGGACCTACGAGCAGTACTTC.

The rearrangement uses TRBV6-2 or TRBV6-3 and TRBJ2-7; D might be TRBD1 (5 bases). Trimming cost V 2 bases and J 6 bases, with 14 bases left between them. This CDR3 is built from 14 residues. Per the germline V gene, CDR1 is MNHEY and CDR2 is SVGEGT. The DNA for the CDR3 is TGTGCCAGCAGTTACACCCGGCAGGGCACCGAGCAGTACTTC. Translated: CASSYTRQGTEQYF.